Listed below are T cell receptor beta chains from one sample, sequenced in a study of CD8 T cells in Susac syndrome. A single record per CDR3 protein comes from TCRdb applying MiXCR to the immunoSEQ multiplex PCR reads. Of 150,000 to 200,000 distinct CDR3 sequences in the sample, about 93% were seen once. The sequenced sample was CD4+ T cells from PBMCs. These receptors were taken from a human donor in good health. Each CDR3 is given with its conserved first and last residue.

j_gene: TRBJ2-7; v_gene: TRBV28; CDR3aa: CASSLPPGLVSYEQYF
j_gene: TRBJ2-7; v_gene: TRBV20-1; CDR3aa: CSARPPGGSNEQYF
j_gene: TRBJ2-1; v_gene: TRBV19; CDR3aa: CASSILAGGLSYNEQFF
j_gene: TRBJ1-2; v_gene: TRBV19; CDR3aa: CASSLLTGAANYGYTF
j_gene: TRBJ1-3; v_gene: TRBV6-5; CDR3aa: CASTSGDSGNTIYF
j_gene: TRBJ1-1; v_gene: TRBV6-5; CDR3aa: CASSLARRGTEAFF
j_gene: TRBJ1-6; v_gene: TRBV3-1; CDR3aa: CASSQRSDNSPLHF
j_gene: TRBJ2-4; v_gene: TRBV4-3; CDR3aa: CASSQDPQEGPQGIQYF
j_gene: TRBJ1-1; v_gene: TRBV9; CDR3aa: CASSVAGVGTEAFF
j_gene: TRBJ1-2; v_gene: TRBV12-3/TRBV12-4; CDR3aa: CASNYRQGTYGYTF
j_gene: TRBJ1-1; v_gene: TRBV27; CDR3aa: CASSPPRKTEAFF
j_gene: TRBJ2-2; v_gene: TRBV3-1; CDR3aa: CASSQPQGNTGELFF
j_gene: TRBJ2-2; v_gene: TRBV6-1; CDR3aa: CASSDQGVIPGELFF
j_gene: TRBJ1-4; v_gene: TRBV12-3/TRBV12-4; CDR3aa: CASSRRGVVEKLFF
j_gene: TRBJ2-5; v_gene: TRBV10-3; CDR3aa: CAIGEAGVETQYF
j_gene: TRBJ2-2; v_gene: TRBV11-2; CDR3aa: CASLGQGYTGELFF
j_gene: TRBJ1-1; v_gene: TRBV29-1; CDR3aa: CSVGQYTEAFF
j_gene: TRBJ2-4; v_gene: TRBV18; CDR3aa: CASSPEIGQGKGSKNIQYF
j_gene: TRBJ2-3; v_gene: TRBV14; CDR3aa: CASSQVGTDTQYF
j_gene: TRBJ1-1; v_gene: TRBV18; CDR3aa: CASSSGTSLNTEAFF
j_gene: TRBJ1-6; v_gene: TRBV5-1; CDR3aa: CASRKENSPLHF
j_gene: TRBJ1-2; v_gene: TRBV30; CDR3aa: CASTLRGSPYGYTF
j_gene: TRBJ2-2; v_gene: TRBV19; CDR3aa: CASKVQGNTGELFF
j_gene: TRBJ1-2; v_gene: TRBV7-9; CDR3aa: CASSFGTSRGYTF
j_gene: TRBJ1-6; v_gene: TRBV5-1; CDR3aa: CASSLAGQGSSPLHF
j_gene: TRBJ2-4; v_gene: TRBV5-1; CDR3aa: CASSSDGRLLAKNIQYF
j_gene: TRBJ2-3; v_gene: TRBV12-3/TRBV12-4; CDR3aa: CASSLRGSPDTQYF
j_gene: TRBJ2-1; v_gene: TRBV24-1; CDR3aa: CATSSLGGSYNEQFF
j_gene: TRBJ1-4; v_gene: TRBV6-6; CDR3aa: CASGSDTTNEKLFF
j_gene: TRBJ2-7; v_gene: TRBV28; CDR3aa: CASRTSGLEEQYF